Sequencing of this T cell receptor (beta chain) was carried out in a study of CD8+ T cells in alopecia areata. Looking at the study overall: Patients in the treated group were given tofacitinib by mouth, 5 to 10 mg twice a day. Broader study findings: Tofacitinib significantly decreased scalp clonality and expanded CD8+ clones among top 100. Lesional tissue from the scalp (especially in alopecia totalis/universalis) showed higher clonality than normal scalp.

Extracted RNA was reverse transcribed into cDNA, the sequencing template. Assay: immunoSEQ multiplex PCR; the TCRdb copy retains only in-frame clones and omits some. The table shows 150,000 to 200,000 clones, with 55% to 75% occurring only once. Remarks on this clone: Antigen: not known.

Indicated treatment: oral pan-JAK inhibitor, 5-10 mg twice daily. Germline V gene sequence: CDR1 LGHNA, CDR2 YNFKEQ. This CDR3 has 14 amino acids. The junction had 3 bases not matched to a gene; V was cut back by 3 bases and J by 5 bases. The receptor comes from a human donor with alopecia areata. The sequencing here drew on CD4+ T cells sorted from blood, taken at week 4, from a patient treated with tofacitinib. The rearrangement links TRBV4-2 to TRBJ2-2; 7 positions agree with TRBD2. In DNA form, the CDR3 reads TGTGCCAGCAGCCAGGGGGGAGGGACCGGGGAGCTGTTTTTT. It encodes CASSQGGGTGELFF.